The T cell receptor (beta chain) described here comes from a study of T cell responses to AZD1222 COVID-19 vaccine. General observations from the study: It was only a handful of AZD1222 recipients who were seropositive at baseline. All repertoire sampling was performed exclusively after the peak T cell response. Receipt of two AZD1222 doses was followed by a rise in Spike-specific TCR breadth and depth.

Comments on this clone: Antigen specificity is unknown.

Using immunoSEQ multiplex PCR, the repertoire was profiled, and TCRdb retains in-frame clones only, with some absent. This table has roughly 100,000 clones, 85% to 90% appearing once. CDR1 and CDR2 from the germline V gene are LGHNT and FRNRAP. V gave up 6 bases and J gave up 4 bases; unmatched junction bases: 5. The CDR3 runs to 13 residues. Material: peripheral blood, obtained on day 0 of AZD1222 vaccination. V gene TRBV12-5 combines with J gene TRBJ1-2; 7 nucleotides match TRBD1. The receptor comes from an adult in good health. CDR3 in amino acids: CASGGDRAYGYTF. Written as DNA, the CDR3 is TGTGCTAGTGGAGGAGACAGGGCCTATGGCTACACCTTC.